Below, 29 T cell receptor beta chains from the same sample are listed, as sequenced in a study of control samples from healthy donors and cancer patients. Some clones are missing from TCRdb's copy, which holds only in-frame ones; the method was immunoSEQ multiplex PCR. Of 100,000 to 150,000 clones listed, around 92% are singletons. The sample taken for sequencing was PBMCs. These receptors all stem from a man older than 75 with head and neck cancer.

The chain links TRBV7-2 to TRBJ2-1; D gene uncertain. V lost 6 bases to trimming and J lost 7 bases, with 13 bases between them. This CDR3 contains 13 residues. In germline, CDR1 is SGHTA, CDR2 FQGNSA. The chain's CDR3 is CASRPRARNEQFF. CDR3 DNA sequence: TGTGCCAGCAGGCCCCGCGCCCGTAATGAGCAGTTCTTC.

This chain links TRBV4-1 with TRBJ2-3; D ambiguous. This CDR3 region has 12 residues. The V end lost 4 bases, the J end lost 1 base, and 3 bases lay between the germline ends. The V gene's germline CDR1 is MGHRA and CDR2 YSYEKL. The CDR3 spells CASSPGTDTQYF. The CDR3 region has the DNA TGCGCCAGCAGCCCGGGCACAGATACGCAGTATTTT.

Only one count was recorded for this clone. The rearrangement links TRBV30 to TRBJ1-5; D gene ambiguous. The CDR3 spans 14 residues. The V end was cut by 1 base, the J end by 0 bases, with 7 bases between. The V gene's germline CDR1 is GTSNPN and CDR2 SVGIG (reference sequence). CDR3 amino acids: CAWSGAVSNQPQHF. In DNA form, the CDR3 reads TGTGCCTGGAGTGGGGCCGTTAGCAATCAGCCCCAGCATTTT.

The chain combines TRBV7-8 with TRBJ2-7, with TRBD2 matching over 11 bases. This CDR3 is built from 17 residues. Germline V gives CDR1 SGHVS, CDR2 FQNEAQ. V lost 1 base, J lost 0 bases, and 5 bases stayed unmatched. The CDR3 loop is CASSLVAGGLSSYEQYF. DNA for the CDR3: TGTGCCAGCAGCTTAGTAGCGGGAGGGCTGAGCTCCTACGAGCAGTACTTC. Looking up the rest from reference TRBV7-8 and TRBJ2-7 gives the full variable domain: GAGVSQSPRYKVAKRGQDVALRCDPISGHVSLFWYQQALGQGPEFLTYFQNEAQLDKSGLPSDRFFAERPEGSVSTLKIQRTQQEDSAVYLCASSLVAGGLSSYEQYFGPGTRLTVT.

The rearrangement joins TRBV28 to TRBJ1-2, with D possibly matching TRBD1 (5 bases). Trimming removed 2 bases from V and 3 bases from J, with 7 bases in between. Germline-derived CDR1 and CDR2 are MDHEN and SYDVKM. The CDR3 length is 13 residues. The CDR3 DNA sequence: TGTGCCAGCAGTTTAGTGGGGGACTATGGCTACACCTTC. Translation: CASSLVGDYGYTF.

The V call is TRBV6-1, the J call TRBJ1-5; the match to TRBD1 covers 9 bases. Germline V gene sequence: CDR1 MNHNS, CDR2 SASEGT. The CDR3 covers 17 residues. V gave up 4 bases and J gave up 2 bases; unmatched junction bases: 9. CDR3 region: CASSVYRGRVGNQPQHF. DNA of the CDR3: TGTGCCAGCAGTGTATACAGGGGGCGGGTTGGCAATCAGCCCCAGCATTTT.

The count of this clone is one. This chain connects TRBV10-3 to TRBJ2-7, with 8 bases matching TRBD1. CDR3 length: 14 amino acids. V gave up 7 bases and J gave up 3 bases; unmatched junction bases: 8. Germline V gives CDR1 ENHRY, CDR2 SYGVKD. DNA for the CDR3: TGTGCCATCAAATCTACGACAGGGGTCTACGAGCAGTACTTC. Protein product: CAIKSTTGVYEQYF.

The V and J genes are TRBV9 and TRBJ1-6; 9 bases are shared with TRBD1. V shed 6 bases and J 8 bases; nucleotides not matched to a gene: 15. Germline V lookup: CDR1 SGDLS, CDR2 YYNGEE. The CDR3 totals 17 residues. In nucleotides, the CDR3 is TGTGCCAGCACCCCGGGACAGGGAATTTTCGGTCATTCACCCCTCCACTTT. It yields the protein CASTPGQGIFGHSPLHF.

J is TRBJ2-7 and V is TRBV3-1 (or the pseudogene TRBV3-2); no clear D gene. The CDR3 spans 14 residues. Trimming took 1 base from V and 4 from J, leaving 11 bases between them. The germline gives CDR1 LGHDT, CDR2 YNNKEL (reference sequence). CDR3 coding DNA: TGTGCCAGCAGCCAAGTTGCAGGCATGTACGAGCAGTACTTC. Translated, it gives CASSQVAGMYEQYF.

The J gene is TRBJ2-1, the V gene TRBV4-3, with TRBD2 matching over 7 bases. The CDR3 consists of 18 residues. The germline gives CDR1 LGHNA, CDR2 YSLEER. With 1 base clipped from V and 2 bases from J, the junction kept 11 bases outside the gene matches. CDR3 sequence: CASSQGPQGLAAYNEQFF. CDR3 nucleotides: TGCGCCAGCAGCCAAGGTCCCCAAGGGCTAGCGGCCTACAATGAGCAGTTCTTC.

This clone has only one observation. The chain uses TRBV27 and TRBJ1-6; TRBD1 is a possible D gene (6 bases). This CDR3 has 17 amino acids. Germline assignment: CDR1 MNHEY and CDR2 SMNVEV (reference sequence). The germline V and J ends were trimmed by 3 bases and 7 bases, with 19 bases remaining between them. DNA for the CDR3: TGTGCCAGCAGTTTCTTCGATGGGGCCAGGGGAAATTCACCCCTCCACTTT. It specifies CASSFFDGARGNSPLHF.

V gene TRBV5-5 combines with J gene TRBJ1-4; D is undetermined. V was cut by 1 base and J by 7 bases, with 23 bases left in between. The length of the CDR3 is 18 residues. Per germline, CDR1 SGHKS and CDR2 YYEKEE (reference sequence). CDR3 residues: CASSLSLLTELEGEKLFF. DNA of the CDR3: TGTGCCAGCAGCTTGAGTTTACTGACCGAGCTAGAGGGTGAAAAACTGTTTTTT.

This rearrangement joins TRBV7-8 to TRBJ1-3; perhaps TRBD1 as D (5 bases). V dropped 4 bases and J dropped 7 bases, with 17 bases sitting between them. This CDR3 contains 15 residues. The germline CDR1 and CDR2 sequences are SGHVS and FQNEAQ. The CDR3 sequence: CASSSGGGLGNTIYF. For the CDR3, the DNA is TGTGCCAGCAGCTCTGGGGGGGGGTTAGGCAACACCATATATTTT.

The rearrangement joins TRBV7-2 to TRBJ1-6; possible D gene TRBD1, 6 bases. CDR1 and CDR2 (germline): SGHTA, FQGNSA. The length of the CDR3 is 15 residues. Trimming took 1 base from V and 7 from J, leaving 11 bases between them. This CDR3 reads CASSLGGGVNSPLHF. In DNA form, the CDR3 reads TGTGCCAGCAGCTTAGGGGGGGGCGTAAATTCACCCCTCCACTTT.

V usage is TRBV6-6 and J usage is TRBJ1-2; D call uncertain. CDR1 is MNHNY and CDR2 is SVGAGI in the germline V gene (reference sequence). The CDR3 is made up of 12 amino acids. Trimming took off 2 bases at V and 8 bases at J, with 9 bases between the two ends. CDR3 residues: CASSYTPGGYTF. The DNA for the CDR3 is TGTGCCAGCAGTTACACCCCGGGGGGCTACACCTTC.

V gene TRBV24-1 combines with J gene TRBJ1-5; D unclear. V lost 3 bases and J lost 4, with 6 bases in between. The CDR3 is 13 amino acids. The V gene's germline CDR1 is KGHDR and CDR2 SFDVKD. The CDR3 here is CATSDDGNQPQHF. CDR3 nucleotide sequence: TGTGCCACCAGTGATGACGGGAATCAGCCCCAGCATTTT.

The J gene is TRBJ2-3, the V gene TRBV5-1, with TRBD1 as a possible D gene (7 bases). Looked up from germline, CDR1 is SGHRS and CDR2 is YFSETQ. The V and J ends lost 4 bases and 0 bases respectively, with 18 bases between them. The CDR3 consists of 17 residues. This CDR3 reads CASSPQGGSWSTDTQYF. Here the CDR3 DNA reads TGCGCCAGCAGCCCCCAGGGGGGCAGTTGGAGCACAGATACGCAGTATTTT. The full variable domain, its missing parts supplied by reference TRBV5-1 and TRBJ2-3, is KAGVTQTPRYLIKTRGQQVTLSCSPISGHRSVSWYQQTPGQGLQFLFEYFSETQRNKGNFPGRFSGRQFSNSRSEMNVSTLELGDSALYLCASSPQGGSWSTDTQYFGPGTRLTVL.

The V call is TRBV11-2, the J call TRBJ1-4; 8 bases agree with TRBD1. Germline V gene lookup returns CDR1 SGHAT and CDR2 FQNNGV. This CDR3 is 14 amino acids long. The J segment lost 7 bases and the V segment lost 5 bases, leaving 6 bases of the junction unmatched. This CDR3 is CASSPGGMGEKLFF. The CDR3 DNA sequence: TGTGCCAGCAGCCCAGGGGGCATGGGTGAAAAACTGTTTTTT.

The chain links TRBV30 to TRBJ2-5, with TRBD2 identical over 16 bases. Germline V lookup: CDR1 GTSNPN, CDR2 SVGIG (reference sequence). This CDR3 spans 18 amino acids. Trimming removed 1 base from V and 2 bases from J; junction bases left unmatched: 7. The CDR3 bases are TGTGCCTGGAGTGCCGGGACTAGCGGGGGGGCCGGACAAGAGACCCAGTACTTC. It is translated as CAWSAGTSGGAGQETQYF.

CDR3 in DNA: TGTGCCTGGAGGGGGGCGAATTCCTATGGCTACACCTTC. Protein product: CAWRGANSYGYTF. This sequence joins TRBV30 and TRBJ1-2, with D possibly matching TRBD1 (6 bases). The V gene's germline CDR1 is GTSNPN and CDR2 SVGIG (reference sequence). This CDR3 comprises 13 residues. Trimming took 3 bases from V and 4 from J, leaving 12 bases between them. The full variable domain, completed using reference TRBV30 and TRBJ1-2, is SQTIHQWPATLVQPVGSPLSLECTVEGTSNPNLYWYRQAAGRGLQLLFYSVGIGQISSEVPQNLSASRPQDRQFILSSKKLLLSDSGFYLCAWRGANSYGYTFGSGTRLTVV.

CDR3 bases: TGTGCCAGCAGTACCGAGGGACAGGGGTACTTC. It yields the protein CASSTEGQGYF. The J gene is TRBJ2-7, the V gene TRBV2, with 9 bases that match TRBD1. V was pared by 5 bases and J by 12 bases, with 5 bases of the junction left unmatched. The CDR3 loop spans 11 amino acids. Germline assignment: CDR1 SNHLY and CDR2 FYNNEI.

CDR3 amino acids: CASSANSDRALVQYF. The CDR3 DNA reads as TGTGCCAGCAGTGCCAATTCGGACAGGGCTCTTGTGCAGTACTTC. The chain joins TRBV2 to TRBJ2-7, with 8 bases matching TRBD1. Germline V gene data show CDR1 as SNHLY and CDR2 as FYNNEI. The CDR3 has 15 amino acids. V was clipped by 4 bases and J by 9 bases; unmatched bases: 14.

The V and J genes are TRBV29-1 and TRBJ1-2, with unresolved D. Trimming took 5 bases from V and 5 from J, leaving 9 bases between them. This CDR3 is built from 11 residues. Per germline, CDR1 SQVTM and CDR2 ANQGSEA. The CDR3 region has the DNA TGCAGCGTTTTGTGGTCATATGGCTACACCTTC. Translation gives CSVLWSYGYTF.

J is TRBJ2-7 and V is TRBV7-9, with 9 positions matching TRBD2. The CDR3 loop spans 18 amino acids. Germline loops: CDR1 SEHNR, CDR2 FQNEAQ (reference sequence). V shed 3 bases and J 7 bases; nucleotides not matched to a gene: 19. This CDR3 reads CASSFTRGARGGAEEQYF. The CDR3, as DNA: TGTGCCAGCAGCTTCACTAGAGGGGCCCGCGGGGGGGCAGAGGAGCAGTACTTC.

V usage is TRBV6-5 and J usage is TRBJ2-5, with D perhaps assigned TRBD1 or TRBD2 (5 bases each). V lost 2 bases to trimming and J lost 2 bases, with 9 bases between them. This CDR3 has 14 residues. Germline loops: CDR1 MNHEY, CDR2 SVGAGI. CDR3 protein: CASSYGGNQETQYF. For the CDR3, the DNA is TGTGCCAGCAGTTACGGGGGAAATCAAGAGACCCAGTACTTC.

This chain uses TRBV7-8 with TRBJ1-2; a weak D match, TRBD1 (6 bases). The V end was cut by 2 bases, the J end by 5 bases, with 24 bases between. From germline, CDR1 is SGHVS and CDR2 FQNEAQ. This CDR3 comprises 18 residues. CDR3 DNA sequence: TGTGCCAGCAGCTTAAGGATTGGACAGAAGACCTTCGTTTATGGCTACACCTTC. Translation gives CASSLRIGQKTFVYGYTF.

This chain uses TRBV11-2 with TRBJ1-1; no clear D gene. Germline CDR1 and CDR2: SGHAT and FQNNGV. V lost 1 base and J 4 bases, leaving 4 bases between the germline ends. The CDR3 consists of 12 residues. CDR3 region: CASSLAGTEAFF. The CDR3 region has the DNA TGTGCCAGCAGCTTAGCGGGCACTGAAGCTTTCTTT.

V usage is TRBV15 and J usage is TRBJ2-1; 12 bases are shared with TRBD2. The germline V gene encodes CDR1 LNHNV and CDR2 YYDKDF (reference sequence). The CDR3 has 20 residues. Losses at the gene ends were 4 bases for V and 0 bases for J; bases not matched to a gene: 13. The CDR3 spells CATSTPRGGTSGYSYNEQFF. The CDR3, as DNA: TGTGCCACCAGCACCCCCCGGGGTGGGACTAGCGGGTACTCCTACAATGAGCAGTTCTTC.

This chain uses TRBV6-1 with TRBJ2-3; D gene uncertain. The V gene's germline CDR1 is MNHNS and CDR2 SASEGT. This CDR3 spans 12 amino acids. The germline V and J ends were trimmed by 3 bases and 9 bases, with 10 bases remaining between them. In DNA, the CDR3 is TGTGCCAGCAGTGACCCGCCCCAGACGCAGTATTTT. As protein: CASSDPPQTQYF.